This T cell receptor (beta chain) was found in a study of identical twins. MiXCR, applied by TCRdb to the 5' RACE reads, yields one record per CDR3 protein. In the table there are around 220,000 distinct CDR3 sequences, about 10% of which are singletons. This clonotype has at least ten counts. This CDR3 contains 13 residues. V dropped 3 bases and J dropped 3 bases, with 5 bases sitting between them. The gene calls are TRBV12-3 or TRBV12-4 and TRBJ2-2; D remains ambiguous. Sequencing was done on a sample of memory T cells sorted from blood. This sequence was found in a man aged 50 to 60 in good health. CDR3 DNA: TGTGCCAGCAGTTTGTGGGACACCGGGGAGCTGTTTTTT. As protein: CASSLWDTGELFF.